These 14 T cell receptor beta chains came from one sample sequenced in a study of cytomegalovirus exposure and HLA in healthy donors. PCR amplification relied on 60 Vbeta primers (plus 13 Jbeta primers). Profiling relied on immunoSEQ multiplex PCR, and the TCRdb table lists in-frame clones only, not all of them. The sample contains fewer than 150,000 clones, over 65% of which appear only once. What was sequenced was PBMCs. The receptors were gathered from a woman aged 25 to 39 in good health and CMV-seropositive.

This clone was observed a few times. V is TRBV5-1 and J is TRBJ2-5; tentatively, D is TRBD2 (5 bases). Germline CDR1 reads SGHRS; CDR2 reads YFSETQ. The CDR3 is 13 amino acids. V was pared by 3 bases and J by 4 bases, with 10 bases between. The CDR3 coding sequence is TGCGCCAGCAGCTACGGGGTAGGAGAGACCCAGTACTTC. It yields the protein CASSYGVGETQYF.

V gene TRBV20-1 combines with J gene TRBJ1-1; unclear D gene. This CDR3 is built from 11 residues. Looked up from germline, CDR1 is DFQATT and CDR2 is SNEGSKA (reference sequence). V lost 6 bases to trimming and J lost 10 bases, with 15 bases between them. CDR3 DNA sequence: TGCAGTGCCAACGGACGGGAGAGAGCTTTCTTT. As protein: CSANGRERAFF.

This clone was observed a single time. The chain combines TRBV27 with TRBJ1-1, with a weak D call TRBD1 (6 bases). The CDR3 sequence is 14 residues long. V shed 2 bases and J shed 3 bases, with 10 bases lying between them. The germline V gene encodes CDR1 MNHEY and CDR2 SMNVEV (reference sequence). The CDR3 DNA follows: TGTGCCAGCAGTTTACAACAGGGATACACTGAAGCTTTCTTT. Translating gives CASSLQQGYTEAFF.

This clone appeared a few times. V is TRBV7-9 and J is TRBJ1-4, with D hard to call. CDR3 size: 13 residues. Trimming left V 5 bases short and J 8 bases short, with 12 bases between. CDR1 and CDR2 (germline): SEHNR, FQNEAQ (reference sequence). CDR3 in DNA: TGTGCCAGCAGCACCTGGGAGGACGAAAAACTGTTTTTT. It codes for CASSTWEDEKLFF.

This chain connects TRBV14 to TRBJ1-1; D is possibly TRBD1 (6 bases). The V end was cut by 3 bases, the J end by 3 bases, with 11 bases between. CDR3 length equals 14 residues. Germline assignment: CDR1 SGHDN and CDR2 FVKESK. CDR3 sequence (DNA): TGTGCCAGCAGCCAGTCACAGGGTTACACTGAAGCTTTCTTT. Translation: CASSQSQGYTEAFF.

The genes are TRBV30 and TRBJ1-5; TRBD1 is a possible D gene (6 bases). The germline V gene encodes CDR1 GTSNPN and CDR2 SVGIG (reference sequence). The CDR3 length is 14 residues. The V end lost 1 base, the J end lost 2 bases, and 9 bases lay between the germline ends. For the CDR3, the DNA is TGTGCCTGGAGTGCGAACAGGGGCAATCAGCCCCAGCATTTT. Its protein product is CAWSANRGNQPQHF.

V usage is TRBV10-3 and J usage is TRBJ2-1; D may be TRBD1 (6 bases). This CDR3 has 13 amino acids. Germline V CDR1 and CDR2: ENHRY, SYGVKD. Deletions cut 3 bases from V and 6 bases from J, with 9 bases between. The CDR3 DNA reads TGTGCCATCAGTGACCTACAGGGCAATGAGCAGTTCTTC. Amino acids: CAISDLQGNEQFF.

This clone was picked up one time. The genes are TRBV29-1 and TRBJ1-1; D call uncertain. Germline CDR1 and CDR2: SQVTM and ANQGSEA. The CDR3 runs to 8 residues. Deletions cut 3 bases from V and 11 bases from J, with 4 bases between. The CDR3 sequence is CSVDGAFF. Written as DNA, the CDR3 is TGCAGCGTTGACGGGGCTTTCTTT.

This rearrangement joins TRBV2 to TRBJ2-1; 9 bases are shared with TRBD1. CDR1 and CDR2 (germline): SNHLY, FYNNEI. This CDR3 spans 15 amino acids. The V and J ends lost 10 bases and 4 bases, in that order; junction bases with no gene match: 11. CDR3 nucleotide sequence: TGTGCCACCTCACCCGGGACAGGGAGTTACAATGAGCAGTTCTTC. This sequence encodes CATSPGTGSYNEQFF.

V and J are TRBV7-3 and TRBJ2-1; D is perhaps TRBD2 (6 bases). In germline, CDR1 is SGHTA, CDR2 FQGTGA. The CDR3 runs 15 residues. The V end lost 3 bases, the J end lost 3 bases, and 12 bases lay between the germline ends. Written as DNA, the CDR3 is TGTGCCAGCAGCTTGGAGGGAACCCGCTACAATGAGCAGTTCTTC. Translation: CASSLEGTRYNEQFF.

The chain combines TRBV7-3 with TRBJ2-1, with D possibly matching TRBD2 (5 bases). Trimming took 4 bases from V and 7 from J, leaving 11 bases between them. Germline V CDR1 and CDR2: SGHTA, FQGTGA. The CDR3 consists of 13 residues. CDR3 protein: CASSSSPGNEQFF. The CDR3 DNA reads TGTGCCAGCAGCTCCTCGCCGGGAAATGAGCAGTTCTTC. Complete variable domain (other parts from reference TRBV7-3 and TRBJ2-1): GAGVSQTPSNKVTEKGKYVELRCDPISGHTALYWYRQSLGQGPEFLIYFQGTGAADDSGLPNDRFFAVRPEGSVSTLKIQRTERGDSAVYLCASSSSPGNEQFFGPGTRLTVL.

The chain employs TRBV11-3 and TRBJ1-1; D remains ambiguous. Germline V gene data show CDR1 as SGHNT and CDR2 as YENEEA. The CDR3 runs 14 residues. V dropped 6 bases and J dropped 6 bases, with 17 bases sitting between them. As DNA, the CDR3 is TGTGCCAGCAGGCCTACTACAAGCTCCGCTGAAGCTTTCTTT. Residues: CASRPTTSSAEAFF.

This clone was detected only once. The V call is TRBV25-1, the J call TRBJ1-2; TRBD1 aligns across 10 bases. After removal of 7 bases from V and 8 bases from J, the junction contained 4 bases not matched to a gene. Germline loops: CDR1 MGHDK, CDR2 SYGVNS. There are 12 residues in the CDR3. CDR3 in amino acids: CASTGTGDGYTF. The CDR3 region has the DNA TGTGCCAGCACCGGGACAGGGGACGGCTACACCTTC.

The chain links TRBV6-5 to TRBJ1-1; D perhaps matches TRBD1 (6 bases). Deletions cut 5 bases from V and 1 base from J, with 11 bases between. The germline V gene encodes CDR1 MNHEY and CDR2 SVGAGI. This CDR3 has 14 amino acids. The CDR3 DNA follows: TGTGCCAGCAGTGGACAGACTGGGAACACTGAAGCTTTCTTT. Its translation is CASSGQTGNTEAFF.